The 9 T cell receptor beta chains below all came from one sample that was sequenced in a study of cytomegalovirus exposure and HLA in healthy donors. In the PCR, 60 Vbeta and 13 Jbeta primers were used. Generated by immunoSEQ multiplex PCR, the TCRdb table keeps only in-frame clones and is missing some. The table lists 40,000 to 50,000 clones. The material sequenced was PBMCs. Every receptor here comes from a woman aged 40 to 50 in good health and CMV-seronegative.

The chain carries TRBV4-2 and TRBJ1-2; tentatively, D is TRBD1 (6 bases). V was clipped by 0 bases and J by 5 bases, with 13 bases between them. This CDR3 has 15 amino acids. CDR1 LGHNA and CDR2 YNFKEQ come from the germline V gene. CDR3 region: CASSQDRDRRYGYTF. Written as DNA, the CDR3 is TGTGCCAGCAGCCAAGACCGCGACAGGAGGTATGGCTACACCTTC.

The chain links TRBV13 to TRBJ2-3, with 7 positions matching TRBD1. The V gene end was trimmed by 4 bases and the J gene end by 4 bases; junction bases not matched to a gene: 5. From germline, CDR1 is PRHDT and CDR2 FYEKMQ (reference sequence). This CDR3 has 14 amino acids. The CDR3 is CASSSWQGADTQYF. CDR3 DNA: TGTGCCAGCAGCTCCTGGCAGGGGGCAGATACGCAGTATTTT. The variable domain in full, with the rest retrieved from reference TRBV13 and TRBJ2-3, is AAGVIQSPRHLIKEKRETATLKCYPIPRHDTVYWYQQGPGQDPQFLISFYEKMQSDKGSIPDRFSAQQFSDYHSELNMSSLELGDSALYFCASSSWQGADTQYFGPGTRLTVL.

The CDR3 loop reads CASSQDKEPPDNEQFF. The CDR3 DNA reads TGCGCCAGCAGCCAAGATAAGGAGCCCCCTGACAATGAGCAGTTCTTC. This chain joins TRBV4-3 and TRBJ2-1; D unclear. The germline CDR1 and CDR2 sequences are LGHNA and YSLEER. V was cut by 0 bases and J by 5 bases, with 14 bases left in between. This CDR3 spans 16 amino acids.

This chain connects TRBV5-1 to TRBJ1-1; TRBD1 might be the D (5 bases). CDR3 length equals 15 residues. Germline loops: CDR1 SGHRS, CDR2 YFSETQ. V lost 0 bases, J lost 5 bases, and 14 bases lay in between. CDR3 DNA: TGCGCCAGCAGCTTGGCGGTAGGGGCGGCGACTGAAGCTTTCTTT. Amino acids: CASSLAVGAATEAFF. The variable domain in full, with the rest retrieved from reference TRBV5-1 and TRBJ1-1, is KAGVTQTPRYLIKTRGQQVTLSCSPISGHRSVSWYQQTPGQGLQFLFEYFSETQRNKGNFPGRFSGRQFSNSRSEMNVSTLELGDSALYLCASSLAVGAATEAFFGQGTRLTVV.

The rearrangement joins TRBV9 to TRBJ1-2; TRBD1 is a possible D gene (5 bases). Germline values: CDR1 SGDLS, CDR2 YYNGEE. This CDR3 contains 16 residues. V was shortened by 4 bases and J by 0 bases, with 16 bases between the two germline ends. The CDR3 region has the DNA TGTGCCAGCAGCACTATTCGGGGGGGGTCTAACTATGGCTACACCTTC. This codes for CASSTIRGGSNYGYTF.

The chain couples TRBV4-2 to TRBJ1-1; a weak D match, TRBD1 (5 bases). This CDR3 contains 15 residues. The germline V and J ends were trimmed by 0 bases and 5 bases, with 13 bases remaining between them. Germline assignment: CDR1 LGHNA and CDR2 YNFKEQ. The chain's CDR3 is CASSQDWTGGTEAFF. The DNA for the CDR3 is TGTGCCAGCAGCCAAGATTGGACGGGGGGGACTGAAGCTTTCTTT.

Frequency places this clone as medium-sized. The V call is TRBV4-3, the J call TRBJ2-6; 7 nucleotides agree with TRBD2. CDR1 LGHNA and CDR2 YSLEER come from the germline V gene. The CDR3 length is 16 residues. J was trimmed by 2 bases and V by 0 bases; bases with no gene match: 1. The CDR3 here is CASSQDAGAGANVLTF. The CDR3 bases are TGCGCCAGCAGCCAAGATGCGGGGGCTGGGGCCAACGTCCTGACTTTC.

The chain is built from TRBV29-1 and TRBJ2-3; 7 positions match TRBD1. The trim removed 4 bases at V and 4 bases at J, leaving 8 bases unmatched. This CDR3 spans 14 amino acids. In germline, CDR1 is SQVTM, CDR2 ANQGSEA. DNA of the CDR3: TGCAGCGTTGGCGTCAGGGGGTCAGCAGATACGCAGTATTTT. This sequence encodes CSVGVRGSADTQYF.

Points on this clone: One junction end disagrees with the germline gene, perhaps due to a read error. This chain joins TRBV7-9 and TRBJ2-3; 9 nucleotides agree with TRBD1. This CDR3 is 12 amino acids long. The germline V gene has CDR1 SEHNR and CDR2 FQNEAQ (reference sequence). The CDR3 protein is CLADRGTDKQYF. For the CDR3, the DNA is TGTCTAGCGGACAGGGGCACAGATAAGCAGTATTTT. The whole variable domain, filled in from reference TRBV7-9 and TRBJ2-3, reads DTGVSQNPRHKITKRGQNVTFRCDPISEHNRLYWYRQTLGQGPEFLTYFQNEAQLEKSRLLSDRFSAERPKGSFSTLEIQRTEQGDSAMYLCLADRGTDKQYFGPGTRLTVL.